The 27 T cell receptor beta chains presented below share a single source sample, sequenced in a study of cytomegalovirus exposure and HLA in healthy donors. The PCR contained 60 Vbeta and 13 Jbeta primers. Using immunoSEQ multiplex PCR, the repertoire was profiled, and TCRdb retains in-frame clones only, with some absent. Among roughly 100,000 clones listed, approximately 71% were seen once. Sequencing was carried out using PBMCs. The origin of the receptors is a woman aged 18 to 35 in good health and CMV-seropositive.

This chain uses TRBV6-5 with TRBJ2-3; D may be TRBD2 (5 bases). This CDR3 has 13 amino acids. The germline gives CDR1 MNHEY, CDR2 SVGAGI. V lost 4 bases to trimming and J lost 7 bases, with 12 bases between them. This chain's CDR3 is CASSFRAGNTQYF. CDR3 bases: TGTGCCAGCAGTTTCAGAGCCGGGAATACGCAGTATTTT.

With regard to this clone: An end of the junction does not agree with germline; a read error may underlie this. V gene TRBV7-9 combines with J gene TRBJ2-5; D unclear. Germline V gene lookup returns CDR1 SEHNR and CDR2 FQNEAQ (reference sequence). The CDR3 is 11 residues long. As DNA, the CDR3 is TGTTCCAGCAGCTCTATAGAGACCCAGTACTTC. Amino acid sequence: CSSSSIETQYF.

The V call is TRBV6-5, the J call TRBJ1-2, with D hard to call. This CDR3 is built from 13 residues. Trimming cost V 4 bases and J 1 base, with 7 bases left between them. CDR1 is MNHEY, CDR2 SVGAGI, per germline. DNA for the CDR3: TGTGCCAGCAGTTCGCAGAATAACTATGGCTACACCTTC. Its protein product is CASSSQNNYGYTF.

The CDR3 nucleotides are TGTGCCAGCAGCCAAACAATACTAGCGGGAGACTACGAGCAGTACTTC. Translation gives CASSQTILAGDYEQYF. The gene calls are TRBV4-2 and TRBJ2-7, with 11 nucleotides matching TRBD2. This CDR3 is built from 16 residues. Germline CDR1 is LGHNA and CDR2 is YNFKEQ. The V segment lost 2 bases and the J segment 3 bases; nucleotides outside the gene matches: 6.

This chain's CDR3 is CASSLVRLAAEPTDTQYF. DNA of the CDR3: TGTGCCAGCAGCTTAGTTCGACTAGCGGCAGAACCCACAGATACGCAGTATTTT. The V gene is TRBV7-2, the J gene TRBJ2-3; TRBD2 aligns across 9 bases. Trimming removed 1 base from V and 2 bases from J; junction bases left unmatched: 10. The germline V gene encodes CDR1 SGHTA and CDR2 FQGNSA. CDR3 length equals 18 residues. Drawing the rest from reference TRBV7-2 and TRBJ2-3, the complete variable domain is GAGVSQSPSNKVTEKGKDVELRCDPISGHTALYWYRQSLGQGLEFLIYFQGNSAPDKSGLPSDRFSAERTGGSVSTLTIQRTQQEDSAVYLCASSLVRLAAEPTDTQYFGPGTRLTVL.

This clone has only a few counts. The chain links TRBV9 to TRBJ2-7; a weak D match, TRBD2 (6 bases). This CDR3 is 14 amino acids long. In germline, CDR1 is SGDLS, CDR2 YYNGEE. With 3 bases removed from V and 6 bases from J, the gap between germline ends came to 16 bases. CDR3 nucleotide sequence: TGTGCCAGCAGCGGCTCTAGCGAAAGCAGCGAGCAGTACTTC. Residues: CASSGSSESSEQYF.

This chain links TRBV5-6 with TRBJ1-1; 7 bases fit TRBD1. This CDR3 contains 16 residues. Per the germline V gene, CDR1 is SGHDT and CDR2 is YYEEEE. V shed 2 bases, J shed 0 bases, and the junction held 7 bases outside the gene matches. The CDR3 nucleotides are TGTGCCAGCAGCTTCCACAGGGGTGACATGAACACTGAAGCTTTCTTT. This translates into CASSFHRGDMNTEAFF.

The rearrangement uses TRBV12-5 and TRBJ1-5, with 8 bases aligning to TRBD1. CDR3 length: 19 amino acids. Germline V lookup: CDR1 LGHNT, CDR2 FRNRAP. V was clipped by 2 bases and J by 0 bases; unmatched bases: 12. CDR3 in amino acids: CASGLFGQGKGFSNQPQHF. The DNA of the CDR3 is TGTGCTAGTGGTTTGTTTGGACAGGGAAAAGGGTTTAGCAATCAGCCCCAGCATTTT.

This clone has a handful of counts. The chain combines TRBV7-2 with TRBJ1-1; D is uncertain. This CDR3 region has 13 residues. Trimming removed 7 bases from V and 2 bases from J, with 11 bases in between. Germline CDR1 and CDR2: SGHTA and FQGNSA. The CDR3 is CASTLGINTEAFF. CDR3 nucleotide sequence: TGTGCCAGCACCCTCGGGATAAACACTGAAGCTTTCTTT.

This clone is a singleton in its sample. The chain is built from TRBV13 and TRBJ2-7; 10 nucleotides agree with TRBD1. In germline, CDR1 is PRHDT, CDR2 FYEKMQ (reference sequence). The CDR3 runs to 15 residues. V trimming: 4 bases; J trimming: 3 bases; junction bases outside the gene matches: 6. CDR3 residues: CASSSPGTGDYEQYF. CDR3 coding DNA: TGTGCCAGCAGCTCCCCCGGGACAGGGGACTACGAGCAGTACTTC.

This clone was detected a few times. The chain uses TRBV28 and TRBJ2-5; 8 nucleotides line up with TRBD1. The last part of the DNA fits TRBJ2-7 better; the J call may be wrong. CDR3 size: 16 residues. CDR1 MDHEN and CDR2 SYDVKM come from the germline V gene. CDR3 DNA: TGTGCCAGCAGTGATCCTTCCGGGACAGGTTCCTACGAGCAGTACTTC. Translated: CASSDPSGTGSYEQYF.

This clone was seen only once. DNA of the CDR3: TGTGCCAGCAGCGTAGCGGGAAACACCGGGGAGCTGTTTTTT. Its protein product is CASSVAGNTGELFF. This chain uses TRBV9 with TRBJ2-2; TRBD2 might be the D (5 bases). CDR1 SGDLS and CDR2 YYNGEE come from the germline V gene. CDR3 size: 14 residues. With 0 bases removed from V and 2 bases from J, the gap between germline ends came to 5 bases.

DNA of the CDR3: TGTGCCAGCAGCCCAGGGACTAGCGGGGGGACCGGGGCCCAGTACTTC. It is translated as CASSPGTSGGTGAQYF. The V gene is TRBV4-2, the J gene TRBJ2-5; 15 positions agree with TRBD2. Trimming cost V 4 bases and J 9 bases; bases outside gene matches: 9. The CDR3 runs to 16 residues. Germline V CDR1 and CDR2: LGHNA, YNFKEQ.

The chain has TRBV5-6 and TRBJ1-4; no clear D gene. Germline CDR1 and CDR2: SGHDT and YYEEEE. V was trimmed by 2 bases and J by 7 bases, leaving 6 bases between them. The CDR3 totals 12 residues. The CDR3 is CASSFSGEKLFF. The CDR3 bases are TGTGCCAGCAGCTTCAGTGGTGAAAAACTGTTTTTT.

This chain joins TRBV28 and TRBJ1-2, with 8 bases matching TRBD1. Trimming at V came to 6 bases and at J to 8 bases, leaving 11 bases not matched to a gene. This CDR3 region has 14 residues. CDR1 is MDHEN and CDR2 is SYDVKM in the germline V gene. Here the CDR3 reads CASSSPGGARGYTF. The CDR3 nucleotides read TGTGCCAGCAGCTCTCCAGGGGGCGCACGGGGCTACACCTTC.

The V and J genes are TRBV4-3 and TRBJ2-2; D possibly corresponds to TRBD1 (5 bases). Trimming stripped 1 base from V and 5 bases from J, with 8 bases between. This CDR3 region has 14 residues. CDR1 and CDR2 (germline): LGHNA, YSLEER. CDR3 in DNA: TGCGCCAGCAGCCAAGTGGGGCGGACCGGGGAGCTGTTTTTT. This gives the protein CASSQVGRTGELFF.

This chain joins TRBV7-9 and TRBJ2-3, with 7 bases identical to TRBD2. After removal of 4 bases from V and 0 bases from J, the junction contained 7 bases not matched to a gene. CDR1 and CDR2 (germline): SEHNR, FQNEAQ (reference sequence). CDR3 length: 16 residues. The CDR3 loop reads CASSSPGGGSTDTQYF. In DNA form, the CDR3 reads TGTGCCAGCAGCTCTCCGGGGGGTGGTAGCACAGATACGCAGTATTTT. The whole variable domain, remainder taken from reference TRBV7-9 and TRBJ2-3, is DTGVSQNPRHKITKRGQNVTFRCDPISEHNRLYWYRQTLGQGPEFLTYFQNEAQLEKSRLLSDRFSAERPKGSFSTLEIQRTEQGDSAMYLCASSSPGGGSTDTQYFGPGTRLTVL.

This clone is a singleton in its sample. The chain uses TRBV6-4 and TRBJ1-2; D is possibly TRBD1 (5 bases). The CDR3 extends over 14 amino acids. The germline V gene encodes CDR1 MRHNA and CDR2 SNTAGT. V shed 0 bases and J shed 7 bases, with 12 bases lying between them. CDR3 DNA: TGTGCCAGCAGTGACTCGACGTACGGGGGTGGCTACACCTTC. This codes for CASSDSTYGGGYTF.

This chain joins TRBV6-5 and TRBJ1-5; weak D call: TRBD1 (6 bases). Trimming left V 4 bases short and J 2 bases short, with 12 bases between. The CDR3 is made up of 15 amino acids. Germline V lookup: CDR1 MNHEY, CDR2 SVGAGI. DNA of the CDR3: TGTGCCAGCAGTTTTCCACAGGGCGGCAATCAGCCCCAGCATTTT. As protein: CASSFPQGGNQPQHF.

This chain connects TRBV30 to TRBJ2-3; no reliable D call. CDR3 length equals 11 residues. Trimming stripped 6 bases from V and 2 bases from J, with 6 bases between. The V gene's germline CDR1 is GTSNPN and CDR2 SVGIG (reference sequence). In nucleotides, the CDR3 is TGTGCCTGCCACATCACAGATACGCAGTATTTT. Translation gives CACHITDTQYF.

CDR3 residues: CASSLGTGLQETQYF. CDR3 nucleotide sequence: TGTGCCAGCAGCTTAGGGACAGGGCTCCAAGAGACCCAGTACTTC. The gene calls are TRBV9 and TRBJ2-5; 9 nucleotides agree with TRBD1. Germline-derived CDR1 and CDR2 are SGDLS and YYNGEE. J lost 1 base, V lost 4 bases, and 5 bases had no gene match. CDR3 length equals 15 residues.

The chain uses TRBV9 and TRBJ2-2, with TRBD1 matching 8 bases. CDR3 length equals 15 residues. Germline trimming cut 0 bases from V and 6 bases from J; bases unmatched to any gene: 4. The V gene's germline CDR1 is SGDLS and CDR2 YYNGEE. The CDR3 region is CASSVEDRDAGELFF. The CDR3 nucleotides read TGTGCCAGCAGCGTAGAGGACAGGGATGCCGGGGAGCTGTTTTTT.

J is TRBJ1-4 and V is TRBV25-1, with 7 nucleotides matching TRBD1. This CDR3 is built from 16 residues. Germline-derived CDR1 and CDR2 are MGHDK and SYGVNS. V lost 5 bases, J lost 4 bases, and 10 bases stayed unmatched. CDR3 coding DNA: TGTGCCAGCAGTTATACTGGACAGGAGATTAATGAAAAACTGTTTTTT. Its protein is CASSYTGQEINEKLFF.

This clone was recorded a few times. The gene calls are TRBV4-3 and TRBJ1-2; the match to TRBD1 covers 10 bases. The junction had 5 bases not matched to a gene; V was cut back by 0 bases and J by 7 bases. CDR1 LGHNA and CDR2 YSLEER come from the germline V gene. The CDR3 loop spans 15 amino acids. The CDR3 sequence is CASSQERQGARGYTF. In nucleotides, the CDR3 is TGCGCCAGCAGCCAAGAAAGACAGGGGGCGCGTGGCTACACCTTC.

This clone has a single count. The rearrangement links TRBV5-1 to TRBJ2-1, with D unresolved. Per germline, CDR1 SGHRS and CDR2 YFSETQ. This CDR3 is built from 12 residues. Deletions cut 4 bases from V and 1 base from J, with 3 bases between. CDR3 loop: CASSRSYNEQFF. CDR3 sequence (DNA): TGCGCCAGCAGCCGGTCCTACAATGAGCAGTTCTTC.

The chain uses TRBV7-8 and TRBJ1-2, with 9 bases identical to TRBD1. CDR1 and CDR2 from the germline V gene are SGHVS and FQNEAQ. This CDR3 has 16 residues. V gave up 0 bases and J gave up 2 bases; unmatched junction bases: 4. The CDR3 nucleotides are TGTGCCAGCAGCTTAGCGCCTGGGACAGGGAACTATGGCTACACCTTC. It codes for CASSLAPGTGNYGYTF. Filled out from reference TRBV7-8 and TRBJ1-2, the complete variable domain reads GAGVSQSPRYKVAKRGQDVALRCDPISGHVSLFWYQQALGQGPEFLTYFQNEAQLDKSGLPSDRFFAERPEGSVSTLKIQRTQQEDSAVYLCASSLAPGTGNYGYTFGSGTRLTVV.

The chain carries TRBV10-3 and TRBJ2-2, with 7 bases matching TRBD1. With V trimmed by 3 bases and J by 0 bases, 4 bases remained unmatched. The CDR3 totals 16 residues. The germline V gene has CDR1 ENHRY and CDR2 SYGVKD. CDR3 sequence: CAISDTGAANTGELFF. The CDR3 nucleotides are TGTGCCATCAGTGACACAGGGGCCGCGAACACCGGGGAGCTGTTTTTT.